This T cell receptor (beta chain) came from a study of cytomegalovirus exposure and HLA in healthy donors. Whole-study results and caveats: It was reported that the classifier diagnosed cytomegalovirus status with high specificity and sensitivity in both the original and validation cohorts. Subsequent analysis found a tendency for first-cohort TCR clusters to co-occur within the 95 to 150 validation repertoires. Three of the chains that were CMV-associated were confirmed in vitro to be specific for CMV antigens. Researchers counted around 150 TCR beta chains as cytomegalovirus-associated.

Some clones are missing from TCRdb's copy, which holds only in-frame ones; the method was immunoSEQ multiplex PCR. The data contain about 130,000 clones, approximately 94% of them singletons. J gave up 6 bases and V 5 bases, and 9 bases lay outside the gene matches. This CDR3 comprises 15 residues. Germline-derived CDR1 and CDR2 are SGHAT and FQNNGV. A remark on this clone: Its antigen is still unknown.

The sequence was collected from a woman between 18 and 30 years old in good health and CMV-seronegative. Sequencing used PBMCs. This chain joins TRBV11-2 and TRBJ2-1, with 8 bases lining up with TRBD2. In DNA form, the CDR3 reads TGTGCCAGCAGCCCGGACCGGACTAGCACCAATGAGCAGTTCTTC. As protein: CASSPDRTSTNEQFF.